This TCR beta chain was recorded in a study of breast tumors, draining lymph nodes, adjacent tissues. TCRdb re-called the multiplex PCR reads through MiXCR, storing one row per CDR3 protein. The table has 250,000 or so distinct CDR3 sequences, about 30% seen once. Of note for this clonotype: The antigen is unknown. It may be a read error: a sequence one base away is much more abundant. The conserved final phenylalanine or tryptophan is absent from the CDR3, which likely points to a read error.

Whole-study findings and limits: Tumor repertoires ranked between lymph nodes and nontumor tissue in diversity, with V and J gene preferences.

Axillary draining lymph nodes of breast cancer patients supplied the node samples. The CDR3 spans 14 residues. The ends lost 0 bases at V and 7 bases at J; junction bases unmatched: 5. Germline V gene sequence: CDR1 DFQATT, CDR2 SNEGSKA (reference sequence). This receptor was identified in a female donor with breast cancer. Some clones in this sample may be carry-over from other donors' samples. The gene calls are TRBV20-1 and TRBJ2-7; 11 positions match TRBD1. The specimen sequenced was axillary lymph node tissue. The DNA of the CDR3 is TGCAGTGCTAGAGAAGCCGGGACAGGGGGGGAGCAGTACTCC. Encoded protein: CSAREAGTGGEQYS.